The text below deals with one T cell receptor beta chain. This entry comes from a study of blood T cell repertoires in COVID-19. Across the whole study: Some COVID-19 samples were acute and others convalescent; all came from the United States, Italy and Spain. T cells, B-cell-depleted T cells, or PBMCs provided the cDNA or gDNA that served as material.

Produced via immunoSEQ multiplex PCR; TCRdb's table is partial and in-frame only. The table includes 200,000 to 250,000 clones, 80% to 90% detected once. V shed 4 bases and J shed 0 bases, with 16 bases lying between them. The CDR3 runs 16 residues. Germline CDR1 SGHRS, CDR2 YFSETQ. The sequencing sample was made of peripheral blood. V is TRBV5-1 and J is TRBJ1-2; the D is unclear. The TCR sequence derives from a man in his forties with acute or convalescent COVID-19. The CDR3 here is CASSTRFDTSNYGYTF. CDR3 DNA: TGCGCCAGCAGCACGCGTTTCGACACCTCTAACTATGGCTACACCTTC.